This T cell receptor beta chain was identified during a study of T cells in Graves' hyperthyroidism and ophthalmopathy. About this clonotype itself: The antigen remains undetermined.

Amplified regions were TCR beta CDR3 sequences from RNA transcripts. The HTBI primer set served for first-round RT-PCR of the TCR CDR3. TCRdb independently ran MiXCR on the multiplex PCR reads; one entry per CDR3 protein. The sample shows some 770,000 distinct CDR3 sequences, roughly 15% of them seen only once. The CDR3 has 14 amino acids. From germline, CDR1 is SGHRS and CDR2 YFSETQ. J gave up 6 bases and V 4 bases, and 9 bases lay outside the gene matches. Study conclusions and caveats: Ophthalmopathy was told apart from stable hyperthyroidism by a 13 V-J model.

The specimen sequenced was blood. The receptor comes from a man aged 18 to 29 with Graves' hyperthyroidism. J is TRBJ1-1 and V is TRBV5-1; 7 bases match TRBD1. DNA of the CDR3: TGCGCCAGCAGCCTCGGACAGGCTTACTCTGAAGCTTTCTTT. Translated, it gives CASSLGQAYSEAFF. The whole variable domain, filled in from reference TRBV5-1 and TRBJ1-1, reads KAGVTQTPRYLIKTRGQQVTLSCSPISGHRSVSWYQQTPGQGLQFLFEYFSETQRNKGNFPGRFSGRQFSNSRSEMNVSTLELGDSALYLCASSLGQAYSEAFFGQGTRLTVV.